The 2 T cell receptor beta chains given below trace back to one sample, sequenced in a study of T cell responses to AZD1222 COVID-19 vaccine (dated by TCRdb to the early 2020s). To prepare the library, the immunoSEQ multiplex PCR assay was applied. The table was pulled from immuneACCESS by TCRdb, which kept in-frame rearrangements only. Such tables lose some clones; where checked, under half of the loss comes from unresolved V genes, and the rest has no known cause. Present in this sample are about 100,000 clones, 80% to 90% of which were seen just once. About 6% of the sample is taken by the ten largest. The time point tag for this specimen amounts to: baseline before first vaccination. Sequences were derived from peripheral blood, sampled on day 0 of AZD1222 vaccination. Receptor source: an adult in good health.

The sample holds a few counts of this clone. This chain links TRBV21-1 with TRBJ1-5; TRBD1 is the table's D call and was not checked against the DNA. TRBV21-1 is tagged as a pseudogene. The CDR3 covers 16 residues. The CDR3 loop reads CASSCTGGRSNQPQHF. The CDR3 DNA is TGTGCCAGCAGCTGCACAGGGGGCAGGAGCAATCAGCCCCAGCATTTT.

The chain joins TRBV7-9 to TRBJ2-7; perhaps TRBD1 as D (6 bases). With 1 base removed from V and 0 bases from J, the gap between germline ends came to 13 bases. CDR3 size: 16 residues. Per germline, CDR1 SEHNR and CDR2 FQNEAQ (reference sequence). CDR3 amino acids: CASSLGFGQSSYEQYF. The CDR3 DNA reads TGTGCCAGCAGCTTAGGTTTTGGACAGAGCTCCTACGAGCAGTACTTC.